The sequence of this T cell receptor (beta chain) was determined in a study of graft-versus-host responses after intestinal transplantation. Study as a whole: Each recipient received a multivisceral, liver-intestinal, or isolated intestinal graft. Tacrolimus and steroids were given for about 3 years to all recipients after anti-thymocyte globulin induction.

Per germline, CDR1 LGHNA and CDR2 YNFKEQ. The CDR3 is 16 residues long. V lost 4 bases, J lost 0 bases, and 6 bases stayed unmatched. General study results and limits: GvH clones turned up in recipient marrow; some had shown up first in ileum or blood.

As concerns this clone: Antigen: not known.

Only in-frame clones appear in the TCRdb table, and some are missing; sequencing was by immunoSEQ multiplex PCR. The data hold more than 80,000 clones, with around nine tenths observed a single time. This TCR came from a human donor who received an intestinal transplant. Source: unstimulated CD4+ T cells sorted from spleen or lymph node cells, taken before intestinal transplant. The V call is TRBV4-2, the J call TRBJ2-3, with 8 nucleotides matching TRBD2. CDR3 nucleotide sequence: TGTGCCAGCAGCCCCGGAGCGGGGGAGAGCACAGATACGCAGTATTTT. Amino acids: CASSPGAGESTDTQYF.